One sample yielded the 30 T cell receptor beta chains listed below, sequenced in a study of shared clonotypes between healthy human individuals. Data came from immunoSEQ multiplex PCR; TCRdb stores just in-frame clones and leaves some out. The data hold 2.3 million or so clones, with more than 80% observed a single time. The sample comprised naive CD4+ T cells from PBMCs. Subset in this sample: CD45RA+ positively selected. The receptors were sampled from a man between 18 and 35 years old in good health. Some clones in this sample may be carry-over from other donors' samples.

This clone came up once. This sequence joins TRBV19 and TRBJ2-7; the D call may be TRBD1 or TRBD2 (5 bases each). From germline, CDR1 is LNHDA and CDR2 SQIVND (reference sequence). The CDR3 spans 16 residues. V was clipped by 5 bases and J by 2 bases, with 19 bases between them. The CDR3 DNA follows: TGTGCCAGTAGTTTAAGGGGAGCGGTCCCACCCTACGAGCAGTACTTC. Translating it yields CASSLRGAVPPYEQYF.

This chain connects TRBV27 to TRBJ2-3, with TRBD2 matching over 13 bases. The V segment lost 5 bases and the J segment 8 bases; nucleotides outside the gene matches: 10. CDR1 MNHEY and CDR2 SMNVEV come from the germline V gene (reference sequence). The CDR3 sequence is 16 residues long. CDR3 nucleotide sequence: TGTGCCAGCAGTACCACGACTAGCGGGAGGCCCACTACGCAGTATTTT. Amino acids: CASSTTTSGRPTTQYF.

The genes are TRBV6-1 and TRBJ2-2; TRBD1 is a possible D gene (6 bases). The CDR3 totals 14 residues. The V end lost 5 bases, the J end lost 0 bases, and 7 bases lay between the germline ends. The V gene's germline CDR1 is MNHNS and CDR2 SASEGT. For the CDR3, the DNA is TGTGCCAGCAGTCAGGGGACGAACACCGGGGAGCTGTTTTTT. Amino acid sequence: CASSQGTNTGELFF.

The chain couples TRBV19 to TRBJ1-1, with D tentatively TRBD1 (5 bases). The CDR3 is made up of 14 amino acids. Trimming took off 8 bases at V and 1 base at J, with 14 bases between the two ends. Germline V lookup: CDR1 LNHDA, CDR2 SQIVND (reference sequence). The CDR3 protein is CASSRGIENTEAFF. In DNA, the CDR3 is TGTGCCAGTTCTAGGGGAATCGAGAACACTGAAGCTTTCTTT.

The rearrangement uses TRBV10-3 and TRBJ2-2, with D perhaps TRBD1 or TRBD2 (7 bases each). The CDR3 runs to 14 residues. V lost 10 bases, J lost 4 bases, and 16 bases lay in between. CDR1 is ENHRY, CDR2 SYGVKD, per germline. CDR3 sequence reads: CATFDREGTGELFF. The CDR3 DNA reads TGTGCCACCTTCGACAGGGAGGGCACCGGGGAGCTGTTTTTT.

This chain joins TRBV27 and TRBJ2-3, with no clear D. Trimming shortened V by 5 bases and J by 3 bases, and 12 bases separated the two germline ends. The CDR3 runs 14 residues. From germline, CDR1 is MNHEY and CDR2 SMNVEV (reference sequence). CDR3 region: CASSPRKKTDTQYF. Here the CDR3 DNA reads TGTGCCAGCAGTCCCCGTAAAAAGACAGATACGCAGTATTTT.

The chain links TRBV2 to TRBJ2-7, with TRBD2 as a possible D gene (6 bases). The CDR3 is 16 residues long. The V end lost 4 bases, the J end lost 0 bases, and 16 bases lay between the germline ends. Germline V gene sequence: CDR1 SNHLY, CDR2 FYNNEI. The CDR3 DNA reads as TGTGCCAGCAGTGTAAACGCCCGGGGGTTCTCCTACGAGCAGTACTTC. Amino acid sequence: CASSVNARGFSYEQYF.

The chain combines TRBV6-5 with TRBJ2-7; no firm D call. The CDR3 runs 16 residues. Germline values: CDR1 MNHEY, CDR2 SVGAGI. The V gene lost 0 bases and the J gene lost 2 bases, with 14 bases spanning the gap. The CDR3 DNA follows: TGTGCCAGCAGTTACTCGATGATTACAGATACCTACGAGCAGTACTTC. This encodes CASSYSMITDTYEQYF.

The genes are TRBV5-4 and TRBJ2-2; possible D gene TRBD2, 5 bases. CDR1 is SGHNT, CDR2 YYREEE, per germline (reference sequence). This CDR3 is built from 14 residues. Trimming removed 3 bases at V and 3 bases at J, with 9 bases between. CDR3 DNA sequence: TGTGCCAGCAGCTCGAGGGTAGACACCGGGGAGCTGTTTTTT. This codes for CASSSRVDTGELFF.

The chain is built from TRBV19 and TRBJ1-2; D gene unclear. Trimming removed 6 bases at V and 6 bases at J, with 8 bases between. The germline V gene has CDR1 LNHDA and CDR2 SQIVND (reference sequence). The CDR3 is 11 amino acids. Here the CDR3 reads CASRANHGYTF. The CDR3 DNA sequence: TGTGCCAGTAGAGCAAATCATGGCTACACCTTC.

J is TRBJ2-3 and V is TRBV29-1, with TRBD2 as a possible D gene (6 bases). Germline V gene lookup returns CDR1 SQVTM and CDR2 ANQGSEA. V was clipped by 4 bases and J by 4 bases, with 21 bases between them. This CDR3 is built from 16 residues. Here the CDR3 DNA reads TGCAGCGTTGGTAATCCGGGAGATCGCCTCGCAGATACGCAGTATTTT. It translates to CSVGNPGDRLADTQYF.

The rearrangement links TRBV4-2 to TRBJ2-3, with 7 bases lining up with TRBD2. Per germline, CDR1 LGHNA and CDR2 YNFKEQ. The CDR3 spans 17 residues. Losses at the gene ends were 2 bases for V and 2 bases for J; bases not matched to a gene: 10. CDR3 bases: TGTGCCAGCAGCCAATTAGATGGCGGGAGCCTCACAGATACGCAGTATTTT. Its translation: CASSQLDGGSLTDTQYF.

In nucleotides, the CDR3 is TGCGCCAGCAGCTTGACCCTGACAGGGGGATTCGCCAATGAGCAGTTCTTC. Translated: CASSLTLTGGFANEQFF. This chain joins TRBV5-1 and TRBJ2-1; 9 positions match TRBD1. CDR1 is SGHRS and CDR2 is YFSETQ in the germline V gene. With 1 base clipped from V and 6 bases from J, the junction kept 11 bases outside the gene matches. This CDR3 is built from 17 residues.

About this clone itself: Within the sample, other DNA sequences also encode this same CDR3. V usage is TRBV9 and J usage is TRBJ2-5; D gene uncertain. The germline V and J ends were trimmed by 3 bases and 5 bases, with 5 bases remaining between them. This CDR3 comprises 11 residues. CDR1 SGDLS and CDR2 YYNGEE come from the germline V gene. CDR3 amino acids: CASSAGETQYF. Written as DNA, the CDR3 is TGTGCCAGCAGCGCCGGCGAGACCCAGTACTTC. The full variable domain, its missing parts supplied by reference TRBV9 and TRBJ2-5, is DSGVTQTPKHLITATGQRVTLRCSPRSGDLSVYWYQQSLDQGLQFLIQYYNGEERAKGNILERFSAQQFPDLHSELNLSSLELGDSALYFCASSAGETQYFGPGTRLLVL.

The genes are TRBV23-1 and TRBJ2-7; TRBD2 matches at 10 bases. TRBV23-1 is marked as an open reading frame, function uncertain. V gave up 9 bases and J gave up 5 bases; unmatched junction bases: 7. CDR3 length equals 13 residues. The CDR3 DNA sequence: TGCGCCAGATCTAGCGGGAGTATCCACGAGCAGTACTTC. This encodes CARSSGSIHEQYF.

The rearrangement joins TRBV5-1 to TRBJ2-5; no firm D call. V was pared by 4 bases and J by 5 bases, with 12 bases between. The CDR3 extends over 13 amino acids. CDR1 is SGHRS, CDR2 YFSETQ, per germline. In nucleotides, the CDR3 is TGCGCCAGCAGCGGCGACGAGACGGAGACCCAGTACTTC. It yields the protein CASSGDETETQYF.

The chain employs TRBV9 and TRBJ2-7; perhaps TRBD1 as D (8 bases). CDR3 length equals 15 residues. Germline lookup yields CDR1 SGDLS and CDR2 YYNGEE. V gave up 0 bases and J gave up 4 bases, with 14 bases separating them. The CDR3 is CASSVGPQGGYEQYF. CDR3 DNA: TGTGCCAGCAGCGTAGGGCCACAGGGGGGGTACGAGCAGTACTTC.

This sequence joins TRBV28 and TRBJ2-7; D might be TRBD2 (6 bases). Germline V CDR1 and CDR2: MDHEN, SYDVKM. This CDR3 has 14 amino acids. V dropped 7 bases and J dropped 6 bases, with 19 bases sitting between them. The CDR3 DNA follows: TGTGCCAGCACCATGGCGGGGTATCTGCGCGAGCAGTACTTC. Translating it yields CASTMAGYLREQYF.

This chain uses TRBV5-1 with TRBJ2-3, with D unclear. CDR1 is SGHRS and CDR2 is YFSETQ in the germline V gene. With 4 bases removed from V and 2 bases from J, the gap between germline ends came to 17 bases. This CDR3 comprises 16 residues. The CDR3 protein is CASSPRPGEATDTQYF. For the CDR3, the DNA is TGCGCCAGCAGCCCCCGGCCAGGAGAAGCCACAGATACGCAGTATTTT.

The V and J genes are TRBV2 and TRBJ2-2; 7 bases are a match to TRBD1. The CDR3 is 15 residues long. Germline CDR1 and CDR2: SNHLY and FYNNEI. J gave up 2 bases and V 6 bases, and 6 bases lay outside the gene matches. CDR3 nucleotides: TGTGCCAGCAGGTACCGGGACAGTAACACCGGGGAGCTGTTTTTT. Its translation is CASRYRDSNTGELFF.

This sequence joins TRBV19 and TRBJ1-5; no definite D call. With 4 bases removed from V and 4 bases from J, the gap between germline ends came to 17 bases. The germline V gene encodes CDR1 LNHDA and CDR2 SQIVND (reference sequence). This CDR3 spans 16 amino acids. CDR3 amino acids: CASSSISGGVNQPQHF. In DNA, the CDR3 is TGTGCCAGTAGTAGCATCTCCGGTGGGGTTAATCAGCCCCAGCATTTT.

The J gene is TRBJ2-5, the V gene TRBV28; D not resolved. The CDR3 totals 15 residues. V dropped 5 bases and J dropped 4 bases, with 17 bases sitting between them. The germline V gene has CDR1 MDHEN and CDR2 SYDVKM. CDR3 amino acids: CASSPPGRGRETQYF. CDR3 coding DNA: TGTGCCAGCAGTCCCCCCGGACGAGGAAGAGAGACCCAGTACTTC.

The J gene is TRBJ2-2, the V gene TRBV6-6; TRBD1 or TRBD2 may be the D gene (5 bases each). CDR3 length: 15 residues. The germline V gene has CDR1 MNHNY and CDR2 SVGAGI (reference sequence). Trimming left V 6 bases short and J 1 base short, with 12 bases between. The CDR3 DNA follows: TGTGCCAGCAGAACCGGGACGGTGAACACCGGGGAGCTGTTTTTT. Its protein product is CASRTGTVNTGELFF.

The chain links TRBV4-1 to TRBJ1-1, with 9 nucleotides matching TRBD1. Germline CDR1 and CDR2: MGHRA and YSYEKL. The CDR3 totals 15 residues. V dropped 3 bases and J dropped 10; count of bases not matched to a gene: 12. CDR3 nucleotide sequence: TGCGCCAGCAGCCATAACCCACAGGGGGCCTACGGAGCTTTCTTT. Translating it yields CASSHNPQGAYGAFF.

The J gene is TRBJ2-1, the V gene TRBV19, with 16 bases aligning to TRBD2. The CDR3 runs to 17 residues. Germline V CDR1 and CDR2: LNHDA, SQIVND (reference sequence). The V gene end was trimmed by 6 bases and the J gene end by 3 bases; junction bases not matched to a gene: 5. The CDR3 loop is CASRGLAGGPGYNEQFF. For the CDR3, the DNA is TGTGCCAGTAGGGGACTAGCGGGAGGGCCGGGCTACAATGAGCAGTTCTTC.

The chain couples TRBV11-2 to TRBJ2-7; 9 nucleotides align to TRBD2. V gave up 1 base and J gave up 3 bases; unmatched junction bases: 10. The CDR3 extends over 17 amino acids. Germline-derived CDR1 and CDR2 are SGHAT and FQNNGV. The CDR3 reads CASSLVGRGRGIYEQYF. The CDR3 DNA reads TGTGCCAGCAGCTTAGTCGGACGCGGGAGGGGTATCTACGAGCAGTACTTC.

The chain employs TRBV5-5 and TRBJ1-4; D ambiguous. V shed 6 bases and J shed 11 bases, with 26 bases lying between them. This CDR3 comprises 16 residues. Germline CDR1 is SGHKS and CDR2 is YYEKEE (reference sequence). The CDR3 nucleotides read TGTGCCAGCAACACTGTCGGAGGCCCCCAAAGCGGGAAACTGTTTTTT. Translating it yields CASNTVGGPQSGKLFF.

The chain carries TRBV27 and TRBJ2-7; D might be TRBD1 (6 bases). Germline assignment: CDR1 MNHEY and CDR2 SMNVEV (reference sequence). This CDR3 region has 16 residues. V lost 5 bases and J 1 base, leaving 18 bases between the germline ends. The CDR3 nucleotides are TGTGCCAGCAGTCCCCCGGGGACAATTTCGTCCTACGAGCAGTACTTC. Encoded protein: CASSPPGTISSYEQYF.

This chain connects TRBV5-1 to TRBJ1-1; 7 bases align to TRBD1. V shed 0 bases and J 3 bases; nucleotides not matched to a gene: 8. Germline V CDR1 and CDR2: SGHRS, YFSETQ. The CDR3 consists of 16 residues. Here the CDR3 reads CASSLAGGIYDTEAFF. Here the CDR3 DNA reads TGCGCCAGCAGCTTGGCAGGGGGAATATACGACACTGAAGCTTTCTTT.

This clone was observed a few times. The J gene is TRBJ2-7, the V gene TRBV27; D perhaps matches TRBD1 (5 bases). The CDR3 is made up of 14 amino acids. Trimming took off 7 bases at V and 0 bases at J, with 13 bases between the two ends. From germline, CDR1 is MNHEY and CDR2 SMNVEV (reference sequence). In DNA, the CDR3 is TGTGCCAGCACCATAAATGGGGCCTCCTACGAGCAGTACTTC. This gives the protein CASTINGASYEQYF.